This T cell receptor (beta chain) was sequenced for a study of T cells in Graves' hyperthyroidism and ophthalmopathy. General study results and limits: From stable hyperthyroidism, ophthalmopathy was set apart by a 13 V-J model. Median prediction lead before ophthalmopathy onset was 5 to 7 months with the model.

The CDR3 runs 17 residues. Germline CDR1 SGHVS, CDR2 FQNEAQ. The ends were cut back, 5 bases at V and 0 bases at J, with 17 bases in the middle. RNA transcripts yielded amplified TCR beta CDR3 regions. HTBI primers drove first-round RT-PCR of the TCR CDR3. TCRdb re-called the multiplex PCR reads through MiXCR, storing one row per CDR3 protein. Here the sample spans about 640,000 distinct CDR3 sequences, just under 45% being singletons. Comments on this clonotype: No antigen is known for it.

Exclusion of patients followed from uncontrolled infection, other autoimmune disease, pregnancy or lactation. Together with thyroid ultrasound, orbital computed tomography, serum thyroxine and TRAb, clinical symptoms were used for diagnoses. The sample was peripheral blood or thyroid tissue (not recorded which). The sequence was obtained from an adult man with Graves' disease, either hyperthyroidism or ophthalmopathy (not recorded which). The chain carries TRBV7-8 and TRBJ1-5; D remains ambiguous. CDR3 DNA: TGTGCCAGCAGCCCGCTAACTATGGTCAGTAGCAATCAGCCCCAGCATTTT. Its protein product is CASSPLTMVSSNQPQHF.